This T cell receptor (beta chain) was observed in a study of T cell responses to AZD1222 COVID-19 vaccine. General study results and limits: Of spike-specific TCRs, nearly half reportedly target regions left unmutated in variants. Spike-specific TCRs gained breadth and depth after people received two AZD1222 doses. In all cases, repertoires were sampled only after the peak T cell response.

Germline CDR1 SGHRS, CDR2 YFSETQ. The CDR3 covers 13 residues. Trimming pared 0 bases from V and 3 bases from J, leaving 6 bases between. Details on this clone: Its antigen remains unidentified.

Clones were read by immunoSEQ multiplex PCR, and TCRdb kept only the in-frame ones, dropping some. In the table there are 95,000 to 150,000 clones, around 89% of which are singletons. The rearrangement joins TRBV5-1 to TRBJ1-2; the D is unclear. The TCR originated in an adult in good health. This specimen consisted of peripheral blood, obtained on day 0 of AZD1222 vaccination. The CDR3 region has the DNA TGCGCCAGCAGCTTGGGGGCAGACTATGGCTACACCTTC. This gives the protein CASSLGADYGYTF.